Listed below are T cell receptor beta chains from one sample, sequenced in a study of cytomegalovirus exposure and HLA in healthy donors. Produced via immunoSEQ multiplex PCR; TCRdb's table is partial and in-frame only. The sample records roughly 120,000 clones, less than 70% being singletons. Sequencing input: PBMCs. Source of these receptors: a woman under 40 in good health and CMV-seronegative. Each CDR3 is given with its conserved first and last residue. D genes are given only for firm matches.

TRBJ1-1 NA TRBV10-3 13 CATRGRGETEAFF
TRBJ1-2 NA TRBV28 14 CASRSYRQAHGYTF
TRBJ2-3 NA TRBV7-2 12 CASAPGADTQYF
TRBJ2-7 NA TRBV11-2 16 CASSSALAEGSYEQYF
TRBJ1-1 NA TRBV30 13 CAWTRGGNTEAFF
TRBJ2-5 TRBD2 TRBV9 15 CASSGTSGREETQYF
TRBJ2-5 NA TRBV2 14 CASSSDRFRETQYF
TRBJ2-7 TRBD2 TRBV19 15 CASSMAFSGQYEQYF
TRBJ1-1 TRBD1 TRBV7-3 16 CASSFSTGQMNTEAFF
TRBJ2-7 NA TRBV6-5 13 CARKIGRDYEQYF
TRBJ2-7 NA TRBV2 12 CASSRGLYEQYF